This T cell receptor beta chain was sequenced for a study of blood T cell repertoires in COVID-19. About the study: Both acute and convalescent COVID-19 samples were obtained from the United States, Italy and Spain.

In the original analysis: Amplifying reference gene primers gave estimates of nucleated cell counts. Method: immunoSEQ multiplex PCR; TCRdb's copy keeps in-frame clones and lacks some. The D gene and trimming were derived from the DNA, and the V and J assignments and clone size from that table. Of 45,000 to 60,000 clones listed, 70% to 90% are singletons. Germline V gene lookup returns CDR1 LNHDA and CDR2 SQIVND (reference sequence). Trimming removed 4 bases at V and 7 bases at J, with 16 bases between. The CDR3 spans 15 residues. This clone was detected only once. The V gene is TRBV19, the J gene TRBJ2-2; maybe TRBD2 (5 bases). The origin of this receptor is a man between 60 and 75 years old with acute or convalescent COVID-19. Sequencing input: peripheral blood. CDR3 in DNA: TGTGCCAGTAGTACAGATCAAGGTGGAGGCGGGGAGCTGTTTTTT. It translates to CASSTDQGGGGELFF.